The 18 T cell receptor beta chains presented below share a single source sample, sequenced in a study of cytomegalovirus exposure and HLA in healthy donors. TCRdb's copy holds only in-frame clones and misses some; the assay was immunoSEQ multiplex PCR. This table has 95,000 to 150,000 clones, more than 95% appearing once. Sequencing was performed on PBMCs. These TCRs come from a man between 18 and 29 years old in good health and CMV-seronegative.

The V gene is TRBV6-6, the J gene TRBJ2-2; TRBD2 might be the D (5 bases). The CDR3 totals 15 residues. V was trimmed by 7 bases and J by 3 bases, leaving 15 bases between them. CDR1 is MNHNY, CDR2 SVGAGI, per germline (reference sequence). CDR3 DNA sequence: TGTGCCAGCATCGAACTAGGGCGTGACACCGGGGAGCTGTTTTTT. This translates into CASIELGRDTGELFF.

The chain couples TRBV27 to TRBJ2-7; the match to TRBD2 covers 8 bases. V trimming: 5 bases; J trimming: 2 bases; junction bases outside the gene matches: 11. This CDR3 region has 16 residues. Germline V gives CDR1 MNHEY, CDR2 SMNVEV (reference sequence). Here the CDR3 DNA reads TGTGCCAGCAGTCCGCCGAGAAGCGGGGGACCCTACGAGCAGTACTTC. Its translation: CASSPPRSGGPYEQYF.

The V gene is TRBV7-9, the J gene TRBJ1-1; D gene uncertain. The CDR3 consists of 11 residues. Looked up from germline, CDR1 is SEHNR and CDR2 is FQNEAQ (reference sequence). The V end was cut by 3 bases, the J end by 10 bases, with 9 bases between. The CDR3 loop is CASSFKVRAFF. CDR3 in DNA: TGTGCCAGCAGCTTTAAAGTCAGAGCTTTCTTT.

The J gene is TRBJ2-1, the V gene TRBV19; D gene unclear. There are 14 residues in the CDR3. From germline, CDR1 is LNHDA and CDR2 SQIVND (reference sequence). Trimming left V 6 bases short and J 3 bases short, with 12 bases between. The CDR3 DNA follows: TGTGCCAGTAGCCGCCCCTGGAGCTACAATGAGCAGTTCTTC. It specifies CASSRPWSYNEQFF. Full variable domain (remainder filled in from reference TRBV19 and TRBJ2-1): DGGITQSPKYLFRKEGQNVTLSCEQNLNHDAMYWYRQDPGQGLRLIYYSQIVNDFQKGDIAEGYSVSREKKESFPLTVTSAQKNPTAFYLCASSRPWSYNEQFFGPGTRLTVL.

This chain uses TRBV6-1 with TRBJ1-2; tentatively, D is TRBD1 (5 bases). V lost 6 bases and J 1 base, leaving 9 bases between the germline ends. This CDR3 region has 13 residues. Germline V gives CDR1 MNHNS, CDR2 SASEGT. This CDR3 is CASRGRGNYGYTF. The CDR3 DNA follows: TGTGCCAGCAGAGGTAGGGGTAACTATGGCTACACCTTC.

The V and J genes are TRBV7-3 and TRBJ2-1, with 9 bases fitting TRBD1. CDR3 length equals 16 residues. Germline CDR1 SGHTA, CDR2 FQGTGA. The V and J ends lost 5 bases and 6 bases, in that order; junction bases with no gene match: 11. The CDR3 protein is CASSPLDRGPLNEQFF. CDR3 coding DNA: TGTGCCAGCAGCCCCCTGGACAGGGGCCCCCTCAATGAGCAGTTCTTC.

V and J are TRBV29-1 and TRBJ2-7; 8 bases are a match to TRBD1. This CDR3 is built from 13 residues. V gave up 6 bases and J gave up 6 bases; unmatched junction bases: 10. The germline CDR1 and CDR2 sequences are SQVTM and ANQGSEA. The CDR3 here is CSVQPGGAGEQYF. The CDR3 nucleotides read TGCAGCGTCCAACCAGGGGGCGCGGGCGAGCAGTACTTC.

CDR3 loop: CASSIGSTLWQPQHF. DNA of the CDR3: TGTGCCAGTAGTATAGGTAGCACTTTGTGGCAGCCCCAGCATTTT. This chain links TRBV19 with TRBJ1-5; D unclear. V was trimmed by 1 base and J by 7 bases, leaving 14 bases between them. CDR1 and CDR2 (germline): LNHDA, SQIVND (reference sequence). The CDR3 totals 15 residues.

The chain uses TRBV30 and TRBJ1-3; D is uncertain. V lost 3 bases and J 2 bases, leaving 20 bases between the germline ends. This CDR3 comprises 17 residues. Germline CDR1 GTSNPN, CDR2 SVGIG (reference sequence). CDR3 nucleotides: TGTGCCTGGAGCGTCGGTGGAGGCTCCCCAACTGGAAACACCATATATTTT. Protein sequence: CAWSVGGGSPTGNTIYF.

This sequence joins TRBV6-5 and TRBJ2-7; weak D call: TRBD2 (5 bases). Germline values: CDR1 MNHEY, CDR2 SVGAGI. V was shortened by 6 bases and J by 0 bases, with 9 bases between the two germline ends. The CDR3 loop spans 13 amino acids. In DNA form, the CDR3 reads TGTGCCAGCAGGCCGGGGAGCTCCTACGAGCAGTACTTC. It translates to CASRPGSSYEQYF.

J is TRBJ2-3 and V is TRBV27; 7 bases map to TRBD2. This CDR3 spans 14 amino acids. V was clipped by 7 bases and J by 4 bases; unmatched bases: 8. Germline V gene sequence: CDR1 MNHEY, CDR2 SMNVEV (reference sequence). CDR3 sequence (DNA): TGTGCCAGCACCCTTAGCGGGTACTCAGATACGCAGTATTTT. It is translated as CASTLSGYSDTQYF.

In DNA form, the CDR3 reads TGTGCTAGTGGCCGGACTAACCAAGAGACCCAGTACTTC. As protein: CASGRTNQETQYF. The genes are TRBV12-5 and TRBJ2-5; TRBD2 is a possible D gene (6 bases). Germline CDR1 is LGHNT and CDR2 is FRNRAP. The CDR3 is made up of 13 amino acids. V lost 6 bases and J 0 bases, leaving 8 bases between the germline ends. The full variable domain, its missing parts supplied by reference TRBV12-5 and TRBJ2-5, is DARVTQTPRHKVTEMGQEVTMRCQPILGHNTVFWYRQTMMQGLELLAYFRNRAPLDDSGMPKDRFSAEMPDATLATLKIQPSEPRDSAVYFCASGRTNQETQYFGPGTRLLVL.

The chain combines TRBV19 with TRBJ2-3; perhaps TRBD1 as D (6 bases). V was cut by 5 bases and J by 4 bases, with 10 bases left in between. The length of the CDR3 is 13 residues. Germline CDR1 reads LNHDA; CDR2 reads SQIVND (reference sequence). The CDR3 is CASSPWTADTQYF. The DNA for the CDR3 is TGTGCCAGTAGTCCCTGGACAGCAGATACGCAGTATTTT.

This chain links TRBV9 with TRBJ2-7; 9 bases match TRBD2. After removal of 3 bases from V and 6 bases from J, the junction contained 7 bases not matched to a gene. In germline, CDR1 is SGDLS, CDR2 YYNGEE. The CDR3 covers 14 residues. In nucleotides, the CDR3 is TGTGCCAGCAGCGAGAGTAGCGGGAGCGGCGAGCAGTACTTC. As protein: CASSESSGSGEQYF.

The rearrangement uses TRBV6-6 and TRBJ2-2; 8 bases align to TRBD2. CDR1 and CDR2 from the germline V gene are MNHNY and SVGAGI (reference sequence). With V trimmed by 0 bases and J by 5 bases, 5 bases remained unmatched. The CDR3 totals 16 residues. The CDR3 is CASSYSSGRRTGELFF. CDR3 sequence (DNA): TGTGCCAGCAGTTACTCCAGCGGGAGACGAACCGGGGAGCTGTTTTTT.

The gene calls are TRBV27 and TRBJ1-1; TRBD1 agrees at 8 bases. The CDR3 has 13 residues. Germline V CDR1 and CDR2: MNHEY, SMNVEV (reference sequence). V gave up 2 bases and J gave up 5 bases; unmatched junction bases: 1. Here the CDR3 DNA reads TGTGCCAGCAGTTTAAGACAGGGGACTGAAGCTTTCTTT. It encodes CASSLRQGTEAFF.

The chain employs TRBV5-5 and TRBJ2-7; 10 bases line up with TRBD2. Per the germline V gene, CDR1 is SGHKS and CDR2 is YYEKEE (reference sequence). V lost 0 bases to trimming and J lost 3 bases; unmatched junction nucleotides: 3. This CDR3 contains 15 residues. The CDR3 here is CASSLEREGHYEQYF. CDR3 in DNA: TGTGCCAGCAGCTTGGAGCGGGAGGGGCACTACGAGCAGTACTTC.

The V call is TRBV4-1, the J call TRBJ1-1; D not resolved. Germline V gene sequence: CDR1 MGHRA, CDR2 YSYEKL. The CDR3 is 17 amino acids. Deletions cut 1 base from V and 0 bases from J, with 15 bases between. Here the CDR3 DNA reads TGCGCCAGCAGCCAAGCTGCGTATATCCTAATGAACACTGAAGCTTTCTTT. It yields the protein CASSQAAYILMNTEAFF.